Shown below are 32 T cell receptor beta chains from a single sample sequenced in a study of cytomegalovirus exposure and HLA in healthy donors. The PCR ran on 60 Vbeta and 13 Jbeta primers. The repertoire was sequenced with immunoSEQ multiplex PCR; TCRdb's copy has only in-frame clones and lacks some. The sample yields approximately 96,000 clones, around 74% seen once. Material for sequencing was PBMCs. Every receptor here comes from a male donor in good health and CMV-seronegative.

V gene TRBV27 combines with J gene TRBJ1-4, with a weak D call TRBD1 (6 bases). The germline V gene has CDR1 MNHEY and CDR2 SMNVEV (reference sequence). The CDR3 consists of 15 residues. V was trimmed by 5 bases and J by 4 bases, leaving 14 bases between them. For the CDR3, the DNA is TGTGCCAGCAGTCCCCTGGACAGACTTAATGAAAAACTGTTTTTT. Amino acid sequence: CASSPLDRLNEKLFF.

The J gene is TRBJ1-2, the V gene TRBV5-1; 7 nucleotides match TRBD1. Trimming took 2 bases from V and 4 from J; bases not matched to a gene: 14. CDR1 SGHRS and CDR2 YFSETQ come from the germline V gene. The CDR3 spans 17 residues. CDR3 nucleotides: TGCGCCAGCAGCTTAGGTGTGCGGACAGGCTCCACCTATGGCTACACCTTC. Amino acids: CASSLGVRTGSTYGYTF.

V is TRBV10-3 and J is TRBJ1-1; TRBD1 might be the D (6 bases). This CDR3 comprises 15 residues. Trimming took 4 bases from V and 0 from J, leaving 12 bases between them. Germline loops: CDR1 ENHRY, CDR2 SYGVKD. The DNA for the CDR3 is TGTGCCATCAGTGGACAGGACAGCATGAACACTGAAGCTTTCTTT. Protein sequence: CAISGQDSMNTEAFF.

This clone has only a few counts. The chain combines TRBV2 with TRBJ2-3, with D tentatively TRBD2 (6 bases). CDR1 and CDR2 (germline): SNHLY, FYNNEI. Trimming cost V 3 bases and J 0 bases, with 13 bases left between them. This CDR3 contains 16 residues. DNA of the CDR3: TGTGCCAGCAGTGACTGGCCGCGGGATAGCACAGATACGCAGTATTTT. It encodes CASSDWPRDSTDTQYF.

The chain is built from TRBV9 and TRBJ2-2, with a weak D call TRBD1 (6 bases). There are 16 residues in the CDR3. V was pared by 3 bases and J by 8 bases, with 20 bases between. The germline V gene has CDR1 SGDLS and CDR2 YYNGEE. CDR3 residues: CASSDPGTRRGGELFF. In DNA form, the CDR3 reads TGTGCCAGCAGCGACCCCGGGACCAGAAGGGGGGGGGAGCTGTTTTTT.

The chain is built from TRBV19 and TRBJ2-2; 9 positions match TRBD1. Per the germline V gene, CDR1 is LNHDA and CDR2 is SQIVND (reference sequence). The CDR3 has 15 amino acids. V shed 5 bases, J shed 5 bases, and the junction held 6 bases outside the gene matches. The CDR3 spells CASSQQGAGTGELFF. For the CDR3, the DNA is TGTGCCAGTAGTCAACAGGGGGCGGGGACCGGGGAGCTGTTTTTT.

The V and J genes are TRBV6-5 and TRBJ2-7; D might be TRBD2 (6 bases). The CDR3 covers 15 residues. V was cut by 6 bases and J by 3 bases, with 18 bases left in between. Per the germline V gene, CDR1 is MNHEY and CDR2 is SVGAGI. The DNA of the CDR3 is TGTGCCAGCAGCTCCCCCGGAGGAGCGGGCTACGAGCAGTACTTC. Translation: CASSSPGGAGYEQYF.

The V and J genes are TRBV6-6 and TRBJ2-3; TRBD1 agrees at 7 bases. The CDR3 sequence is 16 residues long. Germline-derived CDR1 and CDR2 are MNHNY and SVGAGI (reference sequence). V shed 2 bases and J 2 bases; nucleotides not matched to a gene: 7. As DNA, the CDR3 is TGTGCCAGCAGTTACGCCGGGACAGACCCCACAGATACGCAGTATTTT. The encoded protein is CASSYAGTDPTDTQYF.

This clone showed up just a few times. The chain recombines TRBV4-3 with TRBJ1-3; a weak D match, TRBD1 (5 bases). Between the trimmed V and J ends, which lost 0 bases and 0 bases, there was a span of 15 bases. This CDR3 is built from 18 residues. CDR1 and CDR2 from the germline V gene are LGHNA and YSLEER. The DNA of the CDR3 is TGCGCCAGCAGCCAAGATCCCTTGAGAAGGGGCTCTGGAAACACCATATATTTT. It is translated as CASSQDPLRRGSGNTIYF.

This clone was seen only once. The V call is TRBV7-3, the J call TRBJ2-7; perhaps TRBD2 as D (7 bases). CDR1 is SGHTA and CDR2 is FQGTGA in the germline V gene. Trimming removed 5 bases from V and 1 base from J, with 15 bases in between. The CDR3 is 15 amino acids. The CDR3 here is CASSPSAGASYEQYF. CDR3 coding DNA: TGTGCCAGCAGCCCCTCGGCGGGGGCGTCCTACGAGCAGTACTTC.

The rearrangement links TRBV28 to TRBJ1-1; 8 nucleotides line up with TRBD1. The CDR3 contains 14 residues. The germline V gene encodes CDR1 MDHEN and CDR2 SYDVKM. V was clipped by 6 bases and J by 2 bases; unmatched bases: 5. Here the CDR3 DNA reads TGTGCCAGCAGGACGGACAGGGTAAACACTGAAGCTTTCTTT. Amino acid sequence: CASRTDRVNTEAFF.

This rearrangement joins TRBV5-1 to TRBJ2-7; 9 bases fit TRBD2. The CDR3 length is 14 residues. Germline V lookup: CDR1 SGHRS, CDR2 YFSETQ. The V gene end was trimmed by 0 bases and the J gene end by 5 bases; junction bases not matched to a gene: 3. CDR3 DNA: TGCGCCAGCAGCTTGGCGCGGGAGGGCCACGAGCAGTACTTC. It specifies CASSLAREGHEQYF. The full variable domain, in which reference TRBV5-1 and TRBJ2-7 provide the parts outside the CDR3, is KAGVTQTPRYLIKTRGQQVTLSCSPISGHRSVSWYQQTPGQGLQFLFEYFSETQRNKGNFPGRFSGRQFSNSRSEMNVSTLELGDSALYLCASSLAREGHEQYFGPGTRLTVT.

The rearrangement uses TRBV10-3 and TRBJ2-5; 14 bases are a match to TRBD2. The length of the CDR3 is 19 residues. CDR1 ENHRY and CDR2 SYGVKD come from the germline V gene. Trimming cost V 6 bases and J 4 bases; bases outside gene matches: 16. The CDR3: CAIRYTPGTSGSIGETQYF. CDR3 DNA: TGTGCCATCAGATATACCCCCGGGACTAGCGGGAGCATCGGAGAGACCCAGTACTTC.

The DNA for the CDR3 is TGCGCCAGCAGCGCTGCCGGCCCGACTAGCGGACTATCCTACGAGCAGTACTTC. This encodes CASSAAGPTSGLSYEQYF. This sequence joins TRBV10-2 and TRBJ2-7; 9 bases fit TRBD2. The V segment lost 6 bases and the J segment 1 base; nucleotides outside the gene matches: 16. Germline assignment: CDR1 WSHSY and CDR2 SAAADI. The CDR3 is 18 amino acids.

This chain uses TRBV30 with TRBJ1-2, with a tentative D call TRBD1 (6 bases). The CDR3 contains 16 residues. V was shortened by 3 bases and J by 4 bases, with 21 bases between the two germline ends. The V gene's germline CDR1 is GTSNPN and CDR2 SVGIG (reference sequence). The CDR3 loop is CAWRLPRQESLYGYTF. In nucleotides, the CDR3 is TGTGCCTGGAGGCTACCCCGACAGGAGAGTCTCTATGGCTACACCTTC. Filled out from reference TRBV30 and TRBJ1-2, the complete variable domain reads SQTIHQWPATLVQPVGSPLSLECTVEGTSNPNLYWYRQAAGRGLQLLFYSVGIGQISSEVPQNLSASRPQDRQFILSSKKLLLSDSGFYLCAWRLPRQESLYGYTFGSGTRLTVV.

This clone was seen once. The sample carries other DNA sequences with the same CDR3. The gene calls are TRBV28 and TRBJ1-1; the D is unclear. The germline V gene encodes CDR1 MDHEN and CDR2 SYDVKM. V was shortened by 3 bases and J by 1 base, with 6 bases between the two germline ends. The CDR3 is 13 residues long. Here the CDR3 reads CASSFRGNTEAFF. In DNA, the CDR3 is TGTGCCAGCAGTTTTAGAGGGAACACTGAAGCTTTCTTT. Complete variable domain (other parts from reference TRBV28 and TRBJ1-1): DVKVTQSSRYLVKRTGEKVFLECVQDMDHENMFWYRQDPGLGLRLIYFSYDVKMKEKGDIPEGYSVSREKKERFSLILESASTNQTSMYLCASSFRGNTEAFFGQGTRLTVV.

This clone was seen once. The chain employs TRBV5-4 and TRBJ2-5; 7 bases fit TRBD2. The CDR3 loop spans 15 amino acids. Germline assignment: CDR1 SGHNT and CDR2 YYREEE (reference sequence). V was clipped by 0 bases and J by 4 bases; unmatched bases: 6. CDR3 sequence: CASSLVPGEGETQYF. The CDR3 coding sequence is TGTGCCAGCAGCTTGGTGCCTGGGGAGGGAGAGACCCAGTACTTC.

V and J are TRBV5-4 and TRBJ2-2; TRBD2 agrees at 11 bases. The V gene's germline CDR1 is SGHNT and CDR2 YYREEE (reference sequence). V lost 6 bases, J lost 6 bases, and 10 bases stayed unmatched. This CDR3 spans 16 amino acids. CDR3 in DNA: TGTGCCAGCACCCCGACTAGCGGGACAGGGTCCGGGGAGCTGTTTTTT. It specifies CASTPTSGTGSGELFF.

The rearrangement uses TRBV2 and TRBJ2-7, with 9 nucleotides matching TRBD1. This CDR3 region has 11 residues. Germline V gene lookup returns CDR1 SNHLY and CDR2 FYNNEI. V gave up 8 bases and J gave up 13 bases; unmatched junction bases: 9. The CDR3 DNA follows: TGTGCCAGCGGGATTGGGACAGGGTTTTACTTC. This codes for CASGIGTGFYF.

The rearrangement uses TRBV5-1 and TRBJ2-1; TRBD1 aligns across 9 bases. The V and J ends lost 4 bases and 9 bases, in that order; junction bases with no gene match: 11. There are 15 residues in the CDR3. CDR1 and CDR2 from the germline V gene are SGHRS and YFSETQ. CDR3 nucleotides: TGCGCCAGCAGCCCGGGACAGGGCATCGTCCTTGAGCAGTTCTTC. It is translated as CASSPGQGIVLEQFF. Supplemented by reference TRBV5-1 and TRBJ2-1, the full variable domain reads KAGVTQTPRYLIKTRGQQVTLSCSPISGHRSVSWYQQTPGQGLQFLFEYFSETQRNKGNFPGRFSGRQFSNSRSEMNVSTLELGDSALYLCASSPGQGIVLEQFFGPGTRLTVL.

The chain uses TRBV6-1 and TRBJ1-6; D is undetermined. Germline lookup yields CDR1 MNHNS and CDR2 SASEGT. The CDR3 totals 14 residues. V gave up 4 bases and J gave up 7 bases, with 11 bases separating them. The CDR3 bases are TGTGCCAGCAGTGCCGACACACCGAATTCACCCCTCCACTTT. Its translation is CASSADTPNSPLHF.

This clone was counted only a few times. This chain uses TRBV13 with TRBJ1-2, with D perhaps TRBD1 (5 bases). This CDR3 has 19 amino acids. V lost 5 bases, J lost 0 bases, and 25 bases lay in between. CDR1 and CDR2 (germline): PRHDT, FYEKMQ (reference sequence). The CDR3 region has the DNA TGTGCCAGCAGCCCTGGACGGGGGATGGTGACCGTTACTAACTATGGCTACACCTTC. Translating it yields CASSPGRGMVTVTNYGYTF.

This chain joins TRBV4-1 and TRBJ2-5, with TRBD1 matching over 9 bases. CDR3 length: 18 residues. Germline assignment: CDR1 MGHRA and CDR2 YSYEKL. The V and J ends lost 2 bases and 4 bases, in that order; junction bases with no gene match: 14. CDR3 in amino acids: CASSQYLTDRGRRETQYF. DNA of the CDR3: TGCGCCAGCAGCCAATACCTTACGGACAGGGGAAGACGAGAGACCCAGTACTTC.

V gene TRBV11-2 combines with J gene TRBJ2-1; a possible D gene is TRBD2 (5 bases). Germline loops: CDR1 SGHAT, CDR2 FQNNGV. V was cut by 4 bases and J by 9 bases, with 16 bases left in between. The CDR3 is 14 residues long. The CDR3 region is CASSSLRTAGEQFF. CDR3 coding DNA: TGTGCCAGCAGCTCATTAAGGACGGCGGGTGAGCAGTTCTTC.

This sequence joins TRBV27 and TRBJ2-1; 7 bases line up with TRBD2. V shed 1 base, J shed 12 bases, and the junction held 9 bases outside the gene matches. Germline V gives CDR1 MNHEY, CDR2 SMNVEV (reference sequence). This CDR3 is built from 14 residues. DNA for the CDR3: TGTGCCAGCAGTTTATTGGGCGGGAGTAGGAGGCAGTTCTTC. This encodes CASSLLGGSRRQFF.

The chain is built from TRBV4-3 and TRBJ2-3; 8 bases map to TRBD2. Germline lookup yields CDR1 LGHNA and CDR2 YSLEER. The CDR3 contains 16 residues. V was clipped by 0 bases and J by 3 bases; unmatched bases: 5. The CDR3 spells CASSQDLASGTDTQYF. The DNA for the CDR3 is TGCGCCAGCAGCCAAGATCTTGCTAGCGGGACAGATACGCAGTATTTT.

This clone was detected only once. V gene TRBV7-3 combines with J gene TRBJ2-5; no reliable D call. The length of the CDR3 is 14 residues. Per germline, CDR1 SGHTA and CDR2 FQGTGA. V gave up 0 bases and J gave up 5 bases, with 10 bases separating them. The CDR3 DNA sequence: TGTGCCAGCAGCTTAACGCTAGGCGCGGAGACCCAGTACTTC. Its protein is CASSLTLGAETQYF. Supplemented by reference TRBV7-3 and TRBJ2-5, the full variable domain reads GAGVSQTPSNKVTEKGKYVELRCDPISGHTALYWYRQSLGQGPEFLIYFQGTGAADDSGLPNDRFFAVRPEGSVSTLKIQRTERGDSAVYLCASSLTLGAETQYFGPGTRLLVL.

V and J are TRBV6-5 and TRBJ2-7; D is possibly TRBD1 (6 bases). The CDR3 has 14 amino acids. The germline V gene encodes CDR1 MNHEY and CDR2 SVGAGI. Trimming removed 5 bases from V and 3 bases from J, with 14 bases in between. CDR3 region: CASSPGQMLYEQYF. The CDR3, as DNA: TGTGCCAGCAGTCCCGGACAGATGCTCTACGAGCAGTACTTC.

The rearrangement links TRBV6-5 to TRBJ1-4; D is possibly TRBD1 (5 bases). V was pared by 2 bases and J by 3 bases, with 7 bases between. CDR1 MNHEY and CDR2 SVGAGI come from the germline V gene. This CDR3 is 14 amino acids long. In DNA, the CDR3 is TGTGCCAGCAGTTACGACAGTTCTAATGAAAAACTGTTTTTT. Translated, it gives CASSYDSSNEKLFF.

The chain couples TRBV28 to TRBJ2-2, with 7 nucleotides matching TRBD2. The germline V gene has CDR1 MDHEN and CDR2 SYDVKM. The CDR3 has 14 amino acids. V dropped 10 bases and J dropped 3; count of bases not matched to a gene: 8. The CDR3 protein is CATFGEGYTGELFF. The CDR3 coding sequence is TGTGCCACCTTCGGGGAGGGATACACCGGGGAGCTGTTTTTT.

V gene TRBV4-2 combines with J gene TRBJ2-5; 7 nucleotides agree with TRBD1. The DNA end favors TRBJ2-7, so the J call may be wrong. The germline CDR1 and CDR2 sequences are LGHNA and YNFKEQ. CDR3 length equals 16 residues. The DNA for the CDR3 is TGTGCCAGCAGCCAAGAACTAGGGGACAGCTCCTACGAGCAGTACTTC. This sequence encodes CASSQELGDSSYEQYF.

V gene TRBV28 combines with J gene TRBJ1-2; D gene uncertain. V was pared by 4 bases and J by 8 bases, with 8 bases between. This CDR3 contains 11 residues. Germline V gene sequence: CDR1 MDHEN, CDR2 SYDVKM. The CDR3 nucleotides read TGTGCCAGCAGTTCTATTTTAGGCTACACCTTC. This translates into CASSSILGYTF.